The clone carrying this T cell receptor beta chain was seen only once. Trimming removed 7 bases from V and 6 bases from J, with 13 bases in between. The germline gives CDR1 MNHEY, CDR2 SVGAGI. The length of the CDR3 is 13 residues. The sample comes from a study of blood T cell repertoires in COVID-19. Some clones are missing from TCRdb's copy, which holds only in-frame ones; the method was immunoSEQ multiplex PCR. The sample consists of 120,000 or so clones, about 90% of them appearing once. The chain is built from TRBV6-5 and TRBJ2-1; D is perhaps TRBD1 (6 bases). The receptor's source is a woman in her fifties or sixties with acute or convalescent COVID-19. Sequenced: peripheral blood. The CDR3 reads CASIVVGGNEQFF. The CDR3 bases are TGTGCCAGCATTGTGGTAGGGGGCAATGAGCAGTTCTTC.